This T cell receptor beta chain was sequenced for a study of cytomegalovirus exposure and HLA in healthy donors. Study background: A later analysis reported the 120 validation repertoires used the same platform as the roughly 700 first-cohort repertoires. Study outcomes and limitations: With high specificity and sensitivity, the classifier reportedly diagnosed cytomegalovirus status. TCR beta chains numbering roughly 150 were designated cytomegalovirus-associated. A few chains tied to CMV proved CMV antigen-specific in vitro.

Concerning this clone: Antigen specificity is unknown.

Here immunoSEQ multiplex PCR was the method, and the copy in TCRdb shows in-frame clones only, minus some. The profile covers fewer than 90,000 clones, with 84% appearing a single time and about an eighth taken by the ten largest. The material sequenced was PBMCs. This clonotype was obtained from a woman aged 18-29 years in good health and CMV-seropositive.

The CDR3 nucleotides are TGTGCCAGCAGTGACGGCAGGGGGAGAGATGGCTACACCTTC. This codes for CASSDGRGRDGYTF. The chain carries TRBV6-4 and TRBJ1-2, with 7 bases aligning to TRBD1. Trimming at V came to 2 bases and at J to 6 bases, leaving 6 bases not matched to a gene. CDR1 is MRHNA, CDR2 SNTAGT, per germline. The CDR3 is made up of 14 amino acids.